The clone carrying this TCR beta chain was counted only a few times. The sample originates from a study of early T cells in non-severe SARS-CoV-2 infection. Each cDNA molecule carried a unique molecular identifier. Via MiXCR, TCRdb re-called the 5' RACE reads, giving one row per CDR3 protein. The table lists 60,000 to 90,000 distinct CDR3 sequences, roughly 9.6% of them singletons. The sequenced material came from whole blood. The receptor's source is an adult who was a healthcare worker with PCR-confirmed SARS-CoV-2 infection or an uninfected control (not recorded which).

The CDR3 protein is CASWGGDTYEQYF. CDR3 nucleotides: TGTGCCAGCTGGGGCGGAGACACCTACGAGCAGTACTTC. V usage is TRBV2 and J usage is TRBJ2-7; weak D call: TRBD1 (5 bases). The CDR3 extends over 13 amino acids. From germline, CDR1 is SNHLY and CDR2 FYNNEI. V gave up 8 bases and J gave up 2 bases, with 13 bases separating them.